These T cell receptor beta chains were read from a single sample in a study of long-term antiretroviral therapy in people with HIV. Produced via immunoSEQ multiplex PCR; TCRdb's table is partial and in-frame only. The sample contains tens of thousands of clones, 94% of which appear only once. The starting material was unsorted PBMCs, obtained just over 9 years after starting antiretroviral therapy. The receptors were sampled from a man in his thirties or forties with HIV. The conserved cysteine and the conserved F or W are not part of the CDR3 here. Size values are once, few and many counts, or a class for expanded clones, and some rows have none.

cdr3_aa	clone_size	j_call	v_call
ASSYGRGLNSPLH	.	TRBJ1-6	TRBV6-6
ASGRGGLNTGELF	once	TRBJ2-2	TRBV9
ASSPPSGGAETQY	.	TRBJ2-5	TRBV7-9
ASSQTTSGSTDTQY	once	TRBJ2-3	TRBV4-1
ASSPQDQPQH	.	TRBJ1-5	TRBV18
ASNRDRVGYT	.	TRBJ1-2	TRBV7-2
ASSVGVGSNQPQH	once	TRBJ1-5	TRBV9
ASTLGHRDTEAF	.	TRBJ1-1	TRBV5-1
ASKGADEQF	.	TRBJ2-1	TRBV6-6
ASSGGRVGTEAF	.	TRBJ1-1	TRBV5-6
ASSQIPGDAEQY	.	TRBJ2-7	TRBV4-1
ASSSAGETGNTIY	.	TRBJ1-3	TRBV28
ASSPRRSSYNSPLH	.	TRBJ1-6	TRBV27
ASSLRGEETQY	.	TRBJ2-5	TRBV5-4
ASSFWGEGTEAF	.	TRBJ1-1	TRBV5-8
ASSAGQGEVQPQH	.	TRBJ1-5	TRBV28
AWTLPAPFEPDTYEQY	.	TRBJ2-7	TRBV30
ASSYLGGNTIY	.	TRBJ1-3	TRBV7-2
ASSQRTGGLTGELF	.	TRBJ2-2	TRBV4-1
SARPGVVGDTQY	.	TRBJ2-3	TRBV29-1
ASSAASHTEAF	.	TRBJ1-1	TRBV2
ASSLSSTQY	.	TRBJ2-3	TRBV6-1
ASSLAGLAGDRAEQY	.	TRBJ2-7	TRBV7-8
ASSIDGYTDTQY	.	TRBJ2-3	TRBV19
ASSIRGTAGGYT	.	TRBJ1-2	TRBV19
ASSLDGGASYNEQF	few	TRBJ2-1	TRBV7-3
AISDSRSERERVDTQY	.	TRBJ2-3	TRBV10-3
ASSFPGNWTYEQY	.	TRBJ2-7	TRBV28
ASSLQGGPNQPQH	.	TRBJ1-5	TRBV5-4
ASTRQDNSPLH	.	TRBJ1-6	TRBV2
ASSPSYRGNEQF	few	TRBJ2-1	TRBV9
ASSPRLAGTGETQY	once	TRBJ2-5	TRBV5-4
ASSSQQYEQY	.	TRBJ2-7	TRBV5-1
ASSAGLAAVETQY	.	TRBJ2-5	TRBV9
ASTDSGTRNTEAF	once	TRBJ1-1	TRBV2
ASSRQGTYEQY	.	TRBJ2-7	TRBV2
ASSSQYNEQF	once	TRBJ2-1	TRBV7-3
ASGPVSNQPQH	.	TRBJ1-5	TRBV6-6
ASSLVAGGQETQY	.	TRBJ2-5	TRBV7-2
ASSSRQGGEKLF	.	TRBJ1-4	TRBV19
ATDRDTEAF	.	TRBJ1-1	TRBV19
ATKDVANTGELF	.	TRBJ2-2	TRBV5-1
ASSFARGPYNEQF	.	TRBJ2-1	TRBV7-9
ASRVTINYGYT	once	TRBJ1-2	TRBV6-1
AWSVLPTDYGYT	.	TRBJ1-2	TRBV30
ASSSQGQYRGYT	once	TRBJ1-2	TRBV28
ASSEGVLQETQY	.	TRBJ2-5	TRBV2
ASSEYSGGNYGYT	.	TRBJ1-2	TRBV25-1
ASSPLAGPLADTQY	.	TRBJ2-3	TRBV2
ASRPTGANVLT	once	TRBJ2-6	TRBV19
ASRRMDQGEKLF	.	TRBJ1-4	TRBV28
ATSPTESSYEQY	.	TRBJ2-7	TRBV15
ASSPGPGLLGPLH	once	TRBJ1-6	TRBV5-1
ASSLEEAIAKNIQY	.	TRBJ2-4	TRBV5-8
ASSYEGSPDTEAF	.	TRBJ1-1	TRBV6-5
ASSSRGGNEQF	once	TRBJ2-1	TRBV7-3
ASTALGVFDEQF	.	TRBJ2-1	TRBV6-5